One sample yielded the 9 T cell receptor beta chains listed below, sequenced in a study of T cells expressing NK-cell markers (dated by TCRdb to 2020 to 2021). Receptors were amplified or captured by 5' RACE. TCRdb names Illumina HiSeq 2000 as the instrument used. Following reprocessing of the reads by TCRdb, the data hold one row per CDR3 protein sequence and no DNA is available. In this sample's table one finds roughly 150,000 distinct CDR3 sequences. The ten biggest clones cover 20% to 25% of the sample. Sequenced material: blood T cells: a sorted CD56 or NKG2C T cell subset, CD4+ or CD8+ T cells, or bulk PBMC T cells (not recorded which). The source is a man between 18 and 69 years old in good health.

V usage is TRBV20-1 and J usage is TRBJ1-2. The germline gives CDR1 DFQATT, CDR2 SNEGSKA (reference sequence). CDR3 size: 14 residues. Here the CDR3 reads CSARDRTTYYGYTF.

J is TRBJ2-3 and V is TRBV6-2 or TRBV6-3. This CDR3 comprises 15 residues. Per germline, CDR1 MNHEY and CDR2 SVGEGT. CDR3 amino acids: CASSQAPMGTDTQYF.

The V call is TRBV7-9, the J call TRBJ2-3; the D gene TCRdb calls, TRBD2, cannot be checked with no DNA. CDR1 and CDR2 (germline): SEHNR, FQNEAQ (reference sequence). The CDR3 length is 17 residues. CDR3 sequence reads: CASSSPTSGEVLDTQYF.

The CDR3 is CASTQEGSGGYWDEQFF. The V gene is TRBV19, the J gene TRBJ2-1; TCRdb returns TRBD2, unconfirmable since there is no DNA. From germline, CDR1 is LNHDA and CDR2 SQIVND (reference sequence). The CDR3 extends over 17 amino acids. The variable domain in full, completed from reference TRBV19 and TRBJ2-1, reads DGGITQSPKYLFRKEGQNVTLSCEQNLNHDAMYWYRQDPGQGLRLIYYSQIVNDFQKGDIAEGYSVSREKKESFPLTVTSAQKNPTAFYLCASTQEGSGGYWDEQFFGPGTRLTVL.

The chain couples TRBV7-3 to TRBJ1-5; with no DNA, the TCRdb D assignment of TRBD1 cannot be verified. The CDR3 extends over 13 amino acids. Germline CDR1 SGHTA, CDR2 FQGTGA. The CDR3 is CASGGGGQEPQHF.

The chain combines TRBV6-2 or TRBV6-3 with TRBJ1-2; lacking DNA, the TRBD1 call made by TCRdb goes unchecked. The length of the CDR3 is 22 residues. Germline assignment: CDR1 MNHEY and CDR2 SVGEGT. The CDR3 sequence: CASSYSISISLGRDSYLHGYTF.

The V gene is TRBV9, the J gene TRBJ2-3; checking the TCRdb D call of TRBD1 is not possible without DNA. This CDR3 spans 12 amino acids. The germline V gene encodes CDR1 SGDLS and CDR2 YYNGEE. The CDR3 sequence is CASRGGTDTQYF.

This chain joins TRBV4-1 and TRBJ2-1; TCRdb names TRBD2, which stays unverified in the absence of DNA. The CDR3 has 18 residues. The germline CDR1 and CDR2 sequences are MGHRA and YSYEKL. The chain's CDR3 is CASSQALAGAHSYNEQFF.

The CDR3 protein is CASSDEGRRPYEQYF. V gene TRBV2 combines with J gene TRBJ2-7; the TRBD1 assignment by TCRdb is unverifiable without DNA. The germline CDR1 and CDR2 sequences are SNHLY and FYNNEI. The CDR3 has 15 amino acids.